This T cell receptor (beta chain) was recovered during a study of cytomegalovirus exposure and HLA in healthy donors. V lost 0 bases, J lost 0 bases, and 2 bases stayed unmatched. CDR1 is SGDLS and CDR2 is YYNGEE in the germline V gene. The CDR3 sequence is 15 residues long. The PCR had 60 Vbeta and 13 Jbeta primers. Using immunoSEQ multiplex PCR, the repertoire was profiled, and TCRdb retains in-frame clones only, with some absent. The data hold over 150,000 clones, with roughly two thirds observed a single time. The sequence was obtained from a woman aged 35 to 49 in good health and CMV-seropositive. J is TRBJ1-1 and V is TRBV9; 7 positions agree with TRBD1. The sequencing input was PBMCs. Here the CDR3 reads CASSVAGQLNTEAFF. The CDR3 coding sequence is TGTGCCAGCAGCGTAGCGGGACAGCTGAACACTGAAGCTTTCTTT. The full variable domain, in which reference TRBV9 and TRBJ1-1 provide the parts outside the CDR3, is DSGVTQTPKHLITATGQRVTLRCSPRSGDLSVYWYQQSLDQGLQFLIQYYNGEERAKGNILERFSAQQFPDLHSELNLSSLELGDSALYFCASSVAGQLNTEAFFGQGTRLTVV.